The 21 T cell receptor beta chains listed next were all sequenced from one sample in a study of glioma-infiltrating T cells (dated by TCRdb to 2016 to 2017). Instrument used: Illumina MiSeq. TCR alpha and beta CDR3 regions were amplified with the iRepertoire nested amplicon-rescue multiplex PCR (arm-PCR) platform from RNA. TCRdb reworked the public reads: Q25 trimming with fastp, MiXCR clone assembly, productive beta chains retained. CDR3 protein sequences are deduplicated, and each keeps its most common genes and DNA. The sample table shows about 130,000 distinct CDR3 sequences, and approximately 26% are seen once. The top ten clonotypes cover 27% of the sample. The source material was glioma tissue, nonneoplastic brain tissue, or PBMCs (not recorded which). These receptors were collected from a human donor with low-grade glioma or glioblastoma, undergoing nonglioma brain surgery, or in good health (not recorded which).

This clonotype was seen at least ten times. This chain's CDR3 is CASKSLAGDNEQFF. The CDR3 region has the DNA TGTGCCAGCAAATCCCTAGCGGGCGACAATGAGCAGTTCTTC. This chain connects TRBV6-1 to TRBJ2-1, with 8 bases matching TRBD2. CDR3 length equals 14 residues. Germline V CDR1 and CDR2: MNHNS, SASEGT. V was clipped by 7 bases and J by 5 bases; unmatched bases: 7.

This clonotype was seen at least ten times. The chain is built from TRBV7-9 and TRBJ1-2; D remains unclear. CDR3 size: 13 residues. V lost 3 bases and J 5 bases, leaving 10 bases between the germline ends. Germline loops: CDR1 SEHNR, CDR2 FQNEAQ (reference sequence). This CDR3 reads CASSFGTEYGYTF. DNA for the CDR3: TGTGCCAGCAGCTTCGGCACGGAGTATGGCTACACCTTC.

The sample holds many counts of this clonotype. The chain uses TRBV7-6 and TRBJ2-3; no firm D call. Per the germline V gene, CDR1 is SGHVS and CDR2 is FNYEAQ. This CDR3 spans 14 amino acids. Trimming shortened V by 5 bases and J by 0 bases, and 9 bases separated the two germline ends. The CDR3 sequence: CASSLRISTDTQYF. The CDR3 coding sequence is TGTGCCAGCAGCCTCCGGATTAGCACAGATACGCAGTATTTT.

This clonotype was counted at least ten times. V is TRBV7-9 and J is TRBJ2-7; 9 positions agree with TRBD1. The CDR3 is 15 amino acids. The V gene end was trimmed by 1 base and the J gene end by 4 bases; junction bases not matched to a gene: 5. Germline V gene data show CDR1 as SEHNR and CDR2 as FQNEAQ (reference sequence). The CDR3 bases are TGTGCCAGCAGCTTAGGGACAGGGGCCACGTACGAGCAGTACGTC. This translates into CASSLGTGATYEQYV.

The table lists this clonotype with a few counts. This sequence joins TRBV19 and TRBJ1-4; no definite D call. V was cut by 6 bases and J by 0 bases, with 11 bases left in between. The CDR3 is 15 amino acids. Germline V gene lookup returns CDR1 LNHDA and CDR2 SQIVND (reference sequence). CDR3 in amino acids: CASRWTPATNEKLFF. The DNA of the CDR3 is TGTGCCAGTAGGTGGACGCCCGCAACTAATGAAAAACTGTTTTTT.

The table lists this clonotype with many counts. The V and J genes are TRBV20-1 and TRBJ1-1; perhaps TRBD1 as D (5 bases). Per germline, CDR1 DFQATT and CDR2 SNEGSKA (reference sequence). The CDR3 runs to 14 residues. The V and J ends lost 3 bases and 1 base respectively, with 12 bases between them. CDR3: CSASEGPENTEAFF. CDR3 in DNA: TGCAGTGCTAGCGAGGGGCCGGAGAACACTGAAGCTTTCTTT.

In its sample, this clonotype was seen a few times. CDR3: CSVLNTEAFF. The CDR3, as DNA: TGCAGCGTGTTGAACACTGAAGCTTTCTTT. The chain carries TRBV29-1 and TRBJ1-1, with D unclear. The CDR3 contains 10 residues. The germline V gene encodes CDR1 SQVTM and CDR2 ANQGSEA. Trimming stripped 6 bases from V and 0 bases from J, with 2 bases between.

In its sample, this clonotype was seen many times. CDR3 in amino acids: CASSYSSWTTGELFF. For the CDR3, the DNA is TGTGCCAGCAGTTACTCGAGCTGGACAACCGGGGAGCTGTTTTTT. The V call is TRBV6-6, the J call TRBJ2-2; weak D call: TRBD1 (5 bases). Germline V gene data show CDR1 as MNHNY and CDR2 as SVGAGI (reference sequence). The CDR3 loop spans 15 amino acids. The V gene lost 0 bases and the J gene lost 5 bases, with 10 bases spanning the gap.

Remarks on this clonotype: A read error may explain this, as a much larger clone is one base away. The V call is TRBV6-6, the J call TRBJ2-2, with D tentatively TRBD2 (5 bases). The CDR3 sequence is 12 residues long. Germline CDR1 reads MNHNY; CDR2 reads SVGAGI (reference sequence). The CDR3 DNA follows: TGTGCCAGCAGTTCACGGACCGGGGAGCCGTTTTTT. Translation gives CASSSRTGEPFF.

The V and J genes are TRBV4-1 and TRBJ2-5; 12 bases are shared with TRBD2. The CDR3 sequence is 18 residues long. The V gene's germline CDR1 is MGHRA and CDR2 YSYEKL. V gave up 1 base and J gave up 1 base; unmatched junction bases: 7. This chain's CDR3 is CASSQGSTSGGLQETQYF. The CDR3 nucleotides read TGCGCCAGCAGCCAAGGGTCCACTAGCGGGGGGCTCCAAGAGACCCAGTACTTC.

In its sample, this clonotype was seen many times. The rearrangement joins TRBV25-1 to TRBJ1-1; D remains ambiguous. Per germline, CDR1 MGHDK and CDR2 SYGVNS. The CDR3 has 13 residues. Trimming stripped 3 bases from V and 10 bases from J, with 15 bases between. CDR3 sequence reads: CASSDYPSRVAFF. The CDR3 region has the DNA TGTGCCAGCAGTGATTACCCTTCGCGGGTAGCTTTCTTT.

This clonotype was seen only once. This may arise from a read error, as a much more abundant clone is one base away. The rearrangement joins TRBV6-5 to TRBJ1-6, with D hard to call. This CDR3 contains 16 residues. CDR1 and CDR2 from the germline V gene are MNHEY and SVGAGI. This chain's CDR3 is CARSYSASNYNSPLHF. The CDR3, as DNA: TGTGCCAGAAGTTACTCCGCATCCAACTATAATTCACCCCTCCACTTT.

In its sample, this clonotype was seen a few times. The chain uses TRBV29-1 and TRBJ1-1, with D uncertain. CDR1 is SQVTM, CDR2 ANQGSEA, per germline. The CDR3 totals 14 residues. V was shortened by 0 bases and J by 4 bases, with 12 bases between the two germline ends. This chain's CDR3 is CSVEDRTVSTEAFF. The CDR3 DNA follows: TGCAGCGTTGAAGACAGGACGGTGAGCACTGAAGCTTTCTTT.

In its sample, this clonotype was seen a few times. The V gene is TRBV12-3 or TRBV12-4, the J gene TRBJ1-1; D may be TRBD1 (5 bases). The ends were cut back, 7 bases at V and 3 bases at J, with 12 bases in the middle. The CDR3 sequence is 13 residues long. The CDR3: CASIIRGYTEAFF. CDR3 DNA: TGTGCCAGCATCATTCGGGGGTACACTGAAGCTTTCTTT.

This clonotype occurred a few times. This rearrangement joins TRBV7-9 to TRBJ1-2, with 8 bases lining up with TRBD1. Losses at the gene ends were 5 bases for V and 7 bases for J; bases not matched to a gene: 3. The length of the CDR3 is 12 residues. In germline, CDR1 is SEHNR, CDR2 FQNEAQ (reference sequence). The CDR3 coding sequence is TGTGCCAGCAGCCGACAGGGGAGTGGCTACACCTTC. Translation: CASSRQGSGYTF.

This clonotype was observed a single time. A much larger clone is a single base away; this may be a read error. V gene TRBV7-2 combines with J gene TRBJ2-2; perhaps TRBD2 as D (6 bases). CDR3 length: 14 residues. The V end was cut by 2 bases, the J end by 5 bases, with 9 bases between. The germline CDR1 and CDR2 sequences are SGHTA and FQGNSA. CDR3 DNA: TGTGCCAGCAGCTTAACTAGCTTAACCGGGGAGCTGTTTTTT. It codes for CASSLTSLTGELFF.

This sequence joins TRBV11-2 and TRBJ2-5; 8 bases line up with TRBD1. V shed 4 bases, J shed 4 bases, and the junction held 2 bases outside the gene matches. This CDR3 contains 13 residues. Germline CDR1 and CDR2: SGHAT and FQNNGV. The CDR3 spells CASSSDRAETQYF. CDR3 in DNA: TGTGCCAGCAGCTCGGACAGGGCAGAGACCCAGTACTTC.

This clonotype was found many times. This chain uses TRBV7-9 with TRBJ2-2, with TRBD2 matching 8 bases. Looked up from germline, CDR1 is SEHNR and CDR2 is FQNEAQ (reference sequence). J lost 9 bases, V lost 5 bases, and 11 bases had no gene match. CDR3 size: 15 residues. The CDR3, as DNA: TGTGCCAGCAGCCAGCCGGGACTAGGTCAGCGGGAGCTGTTTTTT. Translation: CASSQPGLGQRELFF.

A few counts support this clonotype. The rearrangement links TRBV14 to TRBJ2-3, with 7 bases fitting TRBD2. The germline CDR1 and CDR2 sequences are SGHDN and FVKESK. With V trimmed by 0 bases and J by 5 bases, 8 bases remained unmatched. The CDR3 runs 16 residues. In nucleotides, the CDR3 is TGTGCCAGCAGCCAAGATTGGGGACTACTTGGAGATACGCAGTATTTT. This gives the protein CASSQDWGLLGDTQYF.

This clonotype was observed a few times. This chain links TRBV20-1 with TRBJ2-5, with 13 bases aligning to TRBD2. The CDR3 sequence is 19 residues long. The germline CDR1 and CDR2 sequences are DFQATT and SNEGSKA (reference sequence). The trim removed 3 bases at V and 0 bases at J, leaving 13 bases unmatched. CDR3 nucleotide sequence: TGCAGTGCTAGCTCACCGGGACTAGCGGGGCGGATGTACCAAGAGACCCAGTACTTC. Protein: CSASSPGLAGRMYQETQYF.

This clonotype occurred a few times. This sequence joins TRBV3-1 and TRBJ2-2; D is unresolved. The CDR3 has 16 amino acids. Trimming left V 1 base short and J 3 bases short, with 12 bases between. Germline loops: CDR1 LGHDT, CDR2 YNNKEL (reference sequence). In nucleotides, the CDR3 is TGTGCCAGCAGCCAAGTGGAGAAGGGCTACACCGGGGAGCTGTTTTTT. This sequence encodes CASSQVEKGYTGELFF.